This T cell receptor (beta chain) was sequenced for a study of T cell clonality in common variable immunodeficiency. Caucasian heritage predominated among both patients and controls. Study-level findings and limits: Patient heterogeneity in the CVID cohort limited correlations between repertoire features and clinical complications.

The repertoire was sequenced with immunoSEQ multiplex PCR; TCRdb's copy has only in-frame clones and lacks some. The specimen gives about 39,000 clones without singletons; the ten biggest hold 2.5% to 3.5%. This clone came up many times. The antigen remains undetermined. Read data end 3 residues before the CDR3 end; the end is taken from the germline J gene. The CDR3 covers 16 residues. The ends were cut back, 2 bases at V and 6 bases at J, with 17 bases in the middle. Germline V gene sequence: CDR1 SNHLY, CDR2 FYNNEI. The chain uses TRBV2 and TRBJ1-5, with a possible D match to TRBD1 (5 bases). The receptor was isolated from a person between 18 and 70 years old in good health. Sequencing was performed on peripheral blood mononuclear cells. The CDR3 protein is CASSELTVGFGQPQHF. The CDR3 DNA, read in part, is TGTGCCAGCAGTGAATTGACAGTAGGGTTTGGTCAGCCC.